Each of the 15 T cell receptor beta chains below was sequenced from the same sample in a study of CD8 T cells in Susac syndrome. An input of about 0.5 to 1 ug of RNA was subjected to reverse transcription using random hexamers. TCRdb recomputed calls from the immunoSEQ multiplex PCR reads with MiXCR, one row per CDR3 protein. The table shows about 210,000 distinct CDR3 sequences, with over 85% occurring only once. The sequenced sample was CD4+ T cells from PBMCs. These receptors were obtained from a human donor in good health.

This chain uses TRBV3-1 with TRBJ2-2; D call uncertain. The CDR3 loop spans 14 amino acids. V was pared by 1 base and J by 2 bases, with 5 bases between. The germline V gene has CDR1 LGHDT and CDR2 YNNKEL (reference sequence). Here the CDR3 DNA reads TGTGCCAGCAGCCAAGCTCCAAACACCGGGGAGCTGTTTTTT. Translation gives CASSQAPNTGELFF.

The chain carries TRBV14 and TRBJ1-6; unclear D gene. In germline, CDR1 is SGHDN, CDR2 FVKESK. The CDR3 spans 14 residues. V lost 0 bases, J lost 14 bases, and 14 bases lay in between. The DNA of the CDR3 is TGTGCCAGCAGCCAAGAGCCTCGGTTCAAAGCCCTCCACTTT. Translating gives CASSQEPRFKALHF.

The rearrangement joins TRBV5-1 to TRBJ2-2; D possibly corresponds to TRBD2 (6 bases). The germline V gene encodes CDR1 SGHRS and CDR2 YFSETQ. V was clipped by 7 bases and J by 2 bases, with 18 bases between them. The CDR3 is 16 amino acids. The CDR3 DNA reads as TGCGCCAGCCTCCCAACGGGACTGCAAAACACCGGGGAGCTGTTTTTT. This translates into CASLPTGLQNTGELFF.

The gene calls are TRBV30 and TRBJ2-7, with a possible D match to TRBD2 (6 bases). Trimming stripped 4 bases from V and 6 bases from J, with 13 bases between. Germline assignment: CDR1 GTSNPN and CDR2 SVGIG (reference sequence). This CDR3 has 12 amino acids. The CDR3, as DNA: TGTGCCTGGATGGGGCGGGGTAGCGAGCAGTACGTC. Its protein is CAWMGRGSEQYV.

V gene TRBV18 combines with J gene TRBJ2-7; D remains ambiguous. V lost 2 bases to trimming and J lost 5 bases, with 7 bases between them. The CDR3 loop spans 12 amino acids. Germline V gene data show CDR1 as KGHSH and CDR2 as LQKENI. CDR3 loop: CASSPNNHEQYV. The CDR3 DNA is TGTGCCAGCTCACCAAACAACCACGAGCAGTACGTC.

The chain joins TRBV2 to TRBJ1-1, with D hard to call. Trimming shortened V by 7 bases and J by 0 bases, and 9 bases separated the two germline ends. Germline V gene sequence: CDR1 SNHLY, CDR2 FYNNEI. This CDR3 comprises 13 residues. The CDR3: CASMRTLNTEAFF. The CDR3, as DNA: TGTGCCAGCATGAGGACTCTGAACACTGAAGCTTTCTTT.

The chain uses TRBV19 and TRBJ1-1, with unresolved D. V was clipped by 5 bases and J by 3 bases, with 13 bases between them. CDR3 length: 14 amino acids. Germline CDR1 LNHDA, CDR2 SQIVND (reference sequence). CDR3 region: CASSPGKRDTEAFF. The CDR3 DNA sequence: TGTGCCAGTAGTCCCGGGAAAAGGGACACTGAAGCTTTCTTT. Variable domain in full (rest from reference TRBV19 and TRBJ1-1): DGGITQSPKYLFRKEGQNVTLSCEQNLNHDAMYWYRQDPGQGLRLIYYSQIVNDFQKGDIAEGYSVSREKKESFPLTVTSAQKNPTAFYLCASSPGKRDTEAFFGQGTRLTVV.

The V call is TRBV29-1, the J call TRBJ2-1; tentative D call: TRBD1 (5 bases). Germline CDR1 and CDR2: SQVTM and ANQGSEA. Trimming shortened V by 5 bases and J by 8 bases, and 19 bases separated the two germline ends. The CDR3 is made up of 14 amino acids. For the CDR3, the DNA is TGCAGCGTTCCCAAAACAGGTGGTGCCGATGAGCAGTTCTTC. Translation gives CSVPKTGGADEQFF.

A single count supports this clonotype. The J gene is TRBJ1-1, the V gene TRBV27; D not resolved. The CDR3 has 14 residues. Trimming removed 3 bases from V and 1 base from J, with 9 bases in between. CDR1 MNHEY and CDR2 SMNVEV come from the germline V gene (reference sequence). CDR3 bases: TGTGCCAGCAGTTTGTCGGCAGGGAACACTGAAGCTTTCTTT. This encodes CASSLSAGNTEAFF.

The CDR3 spells CASSRPHVGEQYF. The DNA for the CDR3 is TGTGCCAGCAGCAGACCGCATGTGGGCGAGCAGTACTTC. This chain uses TRBV12-3 or TRBV12-4 with TRBJ2-7; unclear D gene. This CDR3 comprises 13 residues. V dropped 6 bases and J dropped 6 bases, with 15 bases sitting between them.

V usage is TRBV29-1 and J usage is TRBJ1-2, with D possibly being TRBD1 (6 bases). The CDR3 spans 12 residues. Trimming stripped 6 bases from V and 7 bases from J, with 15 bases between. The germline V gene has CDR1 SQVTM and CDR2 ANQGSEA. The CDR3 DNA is TGCAGCGTCGGGTGGGGGGCAGGTGGCTACACCTTC. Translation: CSVGWGAGGYTF.

The DNA for the CDR3 is TGTGCCAGCAGTTTGCGGGACCAAGAGACCCAGTACTTC. This gives the protein CASSLRDQETQYF. This chain uses TRBV12-3 or TRBV12-4 with TRBJ2-5; D may be TRBD2 (5 bases). The CDR3 has 13 residues. Trimming took 3 bases from V and 0 from J, leaving 5 bases between them.

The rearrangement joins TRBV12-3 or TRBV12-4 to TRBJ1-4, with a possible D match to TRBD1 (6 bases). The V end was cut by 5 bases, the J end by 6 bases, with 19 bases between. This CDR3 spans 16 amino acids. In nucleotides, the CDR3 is TGTGCCAGCAGTCTTAGCGTGACAGGTCCTCATGAAAAACTGTTTTTT. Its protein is CASSLSVTGPHEKLFF.

The DNA for the CDR3 is TGTGCCAGCAGCGCGACTAGCGGAGGAAACAATGAGCAGTTCTTC. It yields the protein CASSATSGGNNEQFF. The chain is built from TRBV7-6 and TRBJ2-1; 9 bases are shared with TRBD2. The CDR3 has 15 amino acids. With V trimmed by 5 bases and J by 5 bases, 7 bases remained unmatched. Per the germline V gene, CDR1 is SGHVS and CDR2 is FNYEAQ.

In DNA, the CDR3 is TGCGCCAGCAGGGAGTTCGGCTCCTACAATGAGCAGTTCTTC. It encodes CASREFGSYNEQFF. The chain recombines TRBV5-1 with TRBJ2-1, with D unclear. The V gene lost 5 bases and the J gene lost 0 bases, with 9 bases spanning the gap. CDR1 SGHRS and CDR2 YFSETQ come from the germline V gene. This CDR3 comprises 14 residues.